The present TCR beta chain was sequenced within a study of T-cell memory formation after mild COVID-19. TCRdb reanalysed the 5' RACE reads using MiXCR and keeps one entry per CDR3 protein. The repertoire holds about 350,000 distinct CDR3 sequences, with roughly 13% as singletons. This CDR3 has 14 residues. V gave up 5 bases and J gave up 7 bases, with 15 bases separating them. CDR1 is SGHTA, CDR2 FQGTGA, per germline. This rearrangement joins TRBV7-3 to TRBJ2-4; D gene ambiguous. This receptor was obtained from a man aged 18 to 29 who had mild COVID-19 (a few samples of this study predate the infection). Cell type and time point are not known. The sequenced sample was PBMCs or a T cell subset sorted from them (not recorded which). The CDR3 DNA reads as TGTGCCAGCAGCCCCGGTGGTTCTAGGAACATTCAGTACTTC. Translation: CASSPGGSRNIQYF.